This T cell receptor (beta chain) was identified in a study of blood T cell repertoires in COVID-19 (dated by TCRdb to the early 2020s). About the full investigation: Samples from collaborators originated in the United States, Italy and Spain and spanned both the acute and convalescent phases of COVID-19. The material from the prospective study consisted of cDNA or gDNA derived from T cells, B-cell-depleted T cells, or PBMCs. The dataset comprised deeply sampled blood TCRbeta repertoires from subjects exposed to, actively infected with, or recovered from COVID-19. The repertoires were released in a freely available public database meant as a resource for research on the immune response to SARS-CoV-2. The samples were drawn from two sources: the first 160 participants of the ongoing ImmuneRACE study, and some 1,300 subjects contributed by 6 global collaborators. Sample metadata almost always included a de-identified subject ID, COVID-19 status, age in years and sex. Where HLA class I and class II types were available, the types were taken from metadata supplied by the sample provider, not from assay-based typing. The investigation overall reported the following: The quantity of clinical and demographic metadata differed by source and by participant and was supplied without curation.

Collaborating institutions collected whole blood in K2EDTA tubes following their own protocols. Collaborator samples were shipped for TCRbeta analysis as frozen whole blood, isolated PBMCs, or DNA extracted from either sample type. On this clone: Its antigen is unknown. No base-level quality is on record; no much larger clone is a single base apart.

The immunoSEQ Assay, a bias-controlled multiplex PCR, was used to amplify TCRbeta CDR3 regions from genomic DNA. Turning to the authors' computational methods: Within the assay, amplification of reference gene primers was used to estimate how many nucleated cells each sample contained. Sequence reads were collapsed and filtered to measure the absolute abundance of every unique TCRbeta CDR3 rearrangement. For each sample, productive Simpson clonality was calculated by taking the square root of Simpson's diversity index across productive rearrangements. TCRdb took over this immuneACCESS table, retaining in-frame rearrangements with V and J assigned. Such tables are incomplete; in checked studies, under half of the missing clones stem from an unresolved V gene, and the remainder is unexplained. D and trimming come from the DNA, and the V and J calls and clone size come from that table. Recorded for this sample are roughly 280,000 clones; around 86% of them occurred a single time. The top ten constitute roughly 4% of the sample.

The origin of this receptor is a man in his late teens or twenties with active or convalescent COVID-19. The sample comprised peripheral blood.

CDR3 reads: CASSSGRYIGATDTQYF. The DNA reads TGTGCCAGCAGCTCCGGACGTTATATAGGGGCCACAGATACGCAGTATTTT. The V and J segments used are TRBV7-2 and TRBJ2-3; a weak D assignment points to TRBD1 (5 bases agree). The cysteine opens and the phenylalanine closes a CDR3 of 17 amino acids. Just the 51-base CDR3 DNA is kept, in frame starting at base 1. V drops 4 bases and J drops 2 bases, leaving 19 bases in between. From the germline V gene, CDR1 is SGHTA and CDR2 is FQGNSA.